The 10 T cell receptor beta chains below all came from one sample that was sequenced in a study of blood T cell repertoires in COVID-19. The repertoire was sequenced with immunoSEQ multiplex PCR; TCRdb's copy has only in-frame clones and lacks some. This sample yields around 110,000 clones, of which around 86% are seen a single time; under 8% belongs to the top ten. Sample: peripheral blood. All receptors come from a man between 65 and 85 years old with acute or convalescent COVID-19.

The rearrangement joins TRBV5-4 to TRBJ1-2, with 10 bases that match TRBD1. The CDR3 has 14 amino acids. Germline trimming cut 3 bases from V and 3 bases from J; bases unmatched to any gene: 2. Per the germline V gene, CDR1 is SGHNT and CDR2 is YYREEE (reference sequence). The CDR3 region is CASSSGTGDYGYTF. CDR3 DNA: TGTGCCAGCAGCTCCGGGACAGGGGACTATGGCTACACCTTC. Based on the CDR3 plus reference TRBV5-4 and TRBJ1-2, the full variable domain is ETGVTQSPTHLIKTRGQQVTLRCSSQSGHNTVSWYQQALGQGPQFIFQYYREEENGRGNFPPRFSGLQFPNYSSELNVNALELDDSALYLCASSSGTGDYGYTFGSGTRLTVV.

The rearrangement uses TRBV7-2 and TRBJ1-3; TRBD1 might be the D (5 bases). The CDR3 totals 16 residues. Germline CDR1 and CDR2: SGHTA and FQGNSA. With 1 base removed from V and 4 bases from J, the gap between germline ends came to 14 bases. CDR3 in DNA: TGTGCCAGCAGCTTAGTGGCTCAGGGCTCGGGAAACACCATATATTTT. Its protein is CASSLVAQGSGNTIYF. Using reference TRBV7-2 and TRBJ1-3 for the parts outside the CDR3, the full variable domain is GAGVSQSPSNKVTEKGKDVELRCDPISGHTALYWYRQSLGQGLEFLIYFQGNSAPDKSGLPSDRFSAERTGGSVSTLTIQRTQQEDSAVYLCASSLVAQGSGNTIYFGEGSWLTVV.

In this sample, this clone turned up a few times. The chain is built from TRBV19 and TRBJ1-2; D is possibly TRBD1 (6 bases). Germline V gives CDR1 LNHDA, CDR2 SQIVND (reference sequence). The CDR3 is 15 residues long. V was trimmed by 5 bases and J by 1 base, leaving 14 bases between them. The DNA for the CDR3 is TGTGCCAGTAGTTCGTACAGGGATATTAACTATGGCTACACCTTC. Translating gives CASSSYRDINYGYTF.

This clone appeared a few times. The chain couples TRBV7-9 to TRBJ2-1; D remains unclear. The CDR3 has 12 residues. The V gene lost 5 bases and the J gene lost 10 bases, with 12 bases spanning the gap. Germline loops: CDR1 SEHNR, CDR2 FQNEAQ (reference sequence). This CDR3 is CASSPKSVEQFF. Here the CDR3 DNA reads TGTGCCAGCAGCCCCAAATCGGTGGAGCAGTTCTTC.

The chain recombines TRBV19 with TRBJ1-2; D is undetermined. Germline values: CDR1 LNHDA, CDR2 SQIVND (reference sequence). The V gene lost 6 bases and the J gene lost 3 bases, with 23 bases spanning the gap. This CDR3 has 17 residues. The CDR3 region is CASRAVWSVGVDYGYTF. CDR3 bases: TGTGCCAGTAGGGCCGTTTGGTCGGTCGGAGTCGACTATGGCTACACCTTC.

The chain has TRBV4-1 and TRBJ1-6, with a possible D match to TRBD1 (6 bases). The germline V and J ends were trimmed by 4 bases and 10 bases, with 20 bases remaining between them. This CDR3 region has 16 residues. Germline CDR1 and CDR2: MGHRA and YSYEKL. CDR3 bases: TGCGCCAGCAGCCCCCTCCAAGGGGGTAGTGGATCACCCCTCCACTTT. Residues: CASSPLQGGSGSPLHF.

V is TRBV2 and J is TRBJ1-1; D is undetermined. The CDR3 totals 10 residues. The V end was cut by 6 bases, the J end by 9 bases, with 8 bases between. Looked up from germline, CDR1 is SNHLY and CDR2 is FYNNEI. The CDR3 region is CASSDTQAFF. CDR3 coding DNA: TGTGCCAGCAGCGACACCCAAGCTTTCTTT.

This chain connects TRBV7-3 to TRBJ2-7, with D possibly being TRBD2 (6 bases). The germline V and J ends were trimmed by 2 bases and 4 bases, with 15 bases remaining between them. The CDR3 runs to 15 residues. The V gene's germline CDR1 is SGHTA and CDR2 FQGTGA. As DNA, the CDR3 is TGTGCCAGCAGCTTAGGACTGGCGGGACCGTACGAGCAGTACTTC. Its translation is CASSLGLAGPYEQYF.

The chain employs TRBV5-4 and TRBJ1-1; tentatively, D is TRBD1 (6 bases). The V gene's germline CDR1 is SGHNT and CDR2 YYREEE (reference sequence). The CDR3 contains 16 residues. Trimming left V 6 bases short and J 0 bases short, with 18 bases between. The DNA of the CDR3 is TGTGCCAGCACCCGCCGGGGGGGGCAGGTGAACACTGAAGCTTTCTTT. Protein: CASTRRGGQVNTEAFF. The full variable domain, rest sourced from reference TRBV5-4 and TRBJ1-1, is ETGVTQSPTHLIKTRGQQVTLRCSSQSGHNTVSWYQQALGQGPQFIFQYYREEENGRGNFPPRFSGLQFPNYSSELNVNALELDDSALYLCASTRRGGQVNTEAFFGQGTRLTVV.

This clone was observed once. The V gene is TRBV5-5, the J gene TRBJ1-5, with D possibly TRBD1 on 6 matching bases. The CDR3 has 15 amino acids. V lost 4 bases, J lost 7 bases, and 18 bases lay in between. The V gene's germline CDR1 is SGHKS and CDR2 YYEKEE (reference sequence). In DNA, the CDR3 is TGTGCCAGCAGCGAAAAGGGAGGGGGTCTACAGCCCCAGCATTTT. Encoded protein: CASSEKGGGLQPQHF.